Here is one T cell receptor beta chain with its context. The data originate from a study of blood T cell repertoires in COVID-19. For the study at large: PBMCs, B-cell-depleted T cells, or T cells provided the cDNA or gDNA that made up the material.

V gave up 4 bases and J gave up 2 bases, with 10 bases separating them. There are 13 residues in the CDR3. The germline V gene has CDR1 SGHNT and CDR2 YYREEE (reference sequence). In the original workflow: Counts of nucleated cells, estimated from reference gene primer amplification, were obtained. The data were produced by immunoSEQ multiplex PCR, yet TCRdb's version contains in-frame clones alone and is incomplete. V and J calls and clone size follow that table, whereas D and trimming were derived from the DNA. The data contain 95,000 to 100,000 clones, 70% to 90% of them singletons. The sequenced sample was peripheral blood. The receptor was isolated from a man older than 75 with acute or convalescent COVID-19. The chain is built from TRBV5-4 and TRBJ2-7; D is possibly TRBD2 (6 bases). The CDR3 nucleotides read TGTGCCAGCAGCGGGACTGATACCTACGAGCAGTACTTC. The encoded protein is CASSGTDTYEQYF.